A selection of T cell receptor beta chains follows, all from one sample in a study of cytomegalovirus exposure and HLA in healthy donors. Measured with immunoSEQ multiplex PCR; TCRdb has only the in-frame clones, and not every one. The data hold 80,000 to 100,000 clones, with roughly 78% observed a single time. Sample: PBMCs. Receptors originate from a man aged 30-40 years in good health and CMV-seronegative. CDR3s include the opening cysteine and the closing phenylalanine or tryptophan. The order of the fields is D gene, J gene, clone size, V gene, CDR3 protein, CDR3 DNA. The D gene is left open where the match is weak. Size tells how often a clone was seen (once, few, many) or the class of an expanded clone, and some rows leave it out.

NA | TRBJ2-7 | NA | TRBV7-9 | CASSLAAALYEQYF | TGTGCCAGCAGCTTAGCGGCCGCCTTGTATGAGCAGTACTTC
TRBD1 | TRBJ1-4 | once | TRBV2 | CASTIRDRPTNEKLFF | TGTGCCAGCACTATAAGGGACAGACCCACTAATGAAAAACTGTTTTTT
TRBD2 | TRBJ2-3 | NA | TRBV28 | CASRGGSSDTQYF | TGTGCCAGCAGGGGGGGGTCATCAGATACGCAGTATTTT
TRBD1 | TRBJ2-7 | NA | TRBV5-1 | CASSIGQGITYEQYF | TGCGCCAGCAGCATCGGACAGGGGATAACCTACGAGCAGTACTTC
NA | TRBJ1-3 | few | TRBV30 | CAWGRISVTGNTIYF | TGTGCCTGGGGAAGAATTAGCGTAACTGGAAACACCATATATTTT
NA | TRBJ2-5 | NA | TRBV30 | CAWSVRGKASETQYF | TGTGCCTGGAGTGTAAGAGGGAAGGCATCGGAGACCCAGTACTTC
TRBD1 | TRBJ2-3 | NA | TRBV6-4 | CASNRTGGWRLATDTQYF | TGTGCCAGCAACAGGACAGGGGGCTGGAGACTAGCAACAGATACGCAGTATTTT
NA | TRBJ1-1 | few | TRBV7-9 | CASSLALFTGRPEAFF | TGTGCCAGCAGCTTAGCGCTATTTACAGGGCGGCCTGAAGCTTTCTTT
NA | TRBJ2-3 | few | TRBV5-8 | CASSLTGWWSDTQYF | TGTGCCAGCAGCTTAACAGGGTGGTGGTCAGATACGCAGTATTTT
TRBD1 | TRBJ1-2 | NA | TRBV10-1 | CARLQGGYGYTF | TGCGCCAGGCTACAGGGGGGCTATGGCTACACCTTC
TRBD1 | TRBJ2-1 | NA | TRBV7-6 | CASSSSGGQTFYEQFF | TGTGCCAGCAGCTCCTCAGGGGGCCAAACCTTCTATGAGCAGTTCTTC
NA | TRBJ1-1 | NA | TRBV29-1 | CSVAVQGNTEAFF | TGCAGCGTGGCCGTACAGGGGAACACTGAAGCTTTCTTT
TRBD2 | TRBJ2-2 | NA | TRBV5-1 | CASSLFSGRNTGELFF | TGCGCCAGCAGCCTCTTTAGCGGGAGGAACACCGGGGAGCTGTTTTTT
NA | TRBJ1-4 | NA | TRBV5-6 | CASSLIGLEKLFF | TGTGCCAGCAGCTTAATCGGTTTGGAAAAACTGTTTTTT
NA | TRBJ1-4 | few | TRBV4-1 | CASSQSSTNEKLFF | TGCGCCAGCAGCCAATCGTCAACTAATGAAAAACTGTTTTTT
NA | TRBJ2-7 | NA | TRBV7-2 | CASSLAQSYEQYF | TGTGCCAGCAGCTTAGCTCAGTCCTACGAGCAGTACTTC
NA | TRBJ1-4 | NA | TRBV6-5 | CASTPGGAVEKLFF | TGTGCCAGCACCCCAGGAGGGGCGGTTGAAAAACTGTTTTTT
NA | TRBJ1-3 | NA | TRBV30 | CAWAMSGGWISGNTIYF | TGTGCCTGGGCAATGAGCGGGGGCTGGATCTCTGGAAACACCATATATTTT
NA | TRBJ2-3 | once | TRBV15 | CATSRAAGLGQYF | TGTGCCACCAGCAGAGCCGCGGGGCTTGGGCAGTATTTT
NA | TRBJ1-1 | NA | TRBV30 | CAWIYSKMNTEAFF | TGTGCCTGGATTTACTCAAAGATGAACACTGAAGCTTTCTTT
TRBD1 | TRBJ2-7 | NA | TRBV15 | CATSRGRGRNEQYF | TGTGCCACCAGCAGAGGCAGGGGGCGAAACGAGCAGTACTTC
NA | TRBJ2-7 | NA | TRBV27 | CASSSNRDWLLYEQYF | TGTGCCAGCAGTTCTAATCGGGACTGGCTACTCTACGAGCAGTACTTC
NA | TRBJ2-7 | NA | TRBV28 | CASSKAVSYEQYF | TGTGCCAGCAGTAAGGCGGTGAGCTACGAGCAGTACTTC
TRBD2 | TRBJ2-1 | once | TRBV19 | CASSLRTSGGPINEQFF | TGTGCCAGTAGTCTAAGGACTAGCGGGGGGCCCATTAATGAGCAGTTCTTC
TRBD2 | TRBJ2-5 | NA | TRBV5-1 | CASRTSGGQETQYF | TGCGCCAGCAGGACTAGCGGGGGACAAGAGACCCAGTACTTC
NA | TRBJ2-6 | NA | TRBV19 | CASSSSGANVLTF | TGTGCCAGTAGTTCTTCTGGGGCCAACGTCCTGACTTTC
NA | TRBJ1-2 | NA | TRBV6-5 | CASIGMTGGGYTF | TGTGCCAGCATCGGAATGACAGGCGGCGGCTACACCTTC
TRBD2 | TRBJ2-5 | NA | TRBV5-1 | CASSSASGAPETQYF | TGCGCCAGCAGCTCTGCTAGCGGGGCCCCCGAGACCCAGTACTTC
TRBD1 | TRBJ1-5 | few | TRBV28 | CASSLRDRGYHQPQHF | TGTGCCAGCAGTCTCAGGGACAGGGGCTATCATCAGCCCCAGCATTTT
NA | TRBJ2-3 | NA | TRBV5-1 | CASSLSSDTQYF | TGCGCCAGCAGCTTGTCGTCCGATACGCAGTATTTT
NA | TRBJ1-1 | once | TRBV6-5 | CASSLGRDTEAFF | TGTGCCAGCAGTCTAGGGCGGGACACTGAAGCTTTCTTT
TRBD1 | TRBJ1-5 | NA | TRBV7-2 | CASRQGTGNQPQHF | TGTGCCAGCAGACAAGGGACAGGGAATCAGCCCCAGCATTTT
TRBD1 | TRBJ1-4 | NA | TRBV4-3 | CASSQDAQGDRKLFF | TGCGCCAGCAGCCAAGATGCGCAGGGGGATCGGAAACTGTTTTTT
NA | TRBJ1-1 | NA | TRBV6-5 | CASSYRNTEAFF | TGTGCCAGCAGTTACCGGAACACTGAAGCTTTCTTT
TRBD2 | TRBJ2-3 | NA | TRBV10-3 | CAISNGGADTDTQYF | TGTGCCATCAGCAACGGGGGGGCAGACACAGATACGCAGTATTTT
NA | TRBJ1-2 | NA | TRBV30 | CAFSVKGGDGYTF | TGTGCCTTCAGTGTAAAGGGAGGGGATGGCTACACCTTC
TRBD1 | TRBJ1-4 | NA | TRBV27 | CASRPGQGPLNEKLFF | TGTGCCAGCAGGCCGGGACAGGGTCCTCTTAATGAAAAACTGTTTTTT